This passage covers 29 T cell receptor beta chains from one sample sequenced in a study of cytomegalovirus exposure and HLA in healthy donors. The PCR was carried out with 60 Vbeta primers and 13 Jbeta primers. Some clones are missing from TCRdb's copy, which holds only in-frame ones; the method was immunoSEQ multiplex PCR. In the table there are fewer than 150,000 clones, approximately 80% of which are singletons. Sequencing was done on a sample of PBMCs. The receptors stem from a male donor in good health and CMV-seronegative.

This sequence joins TRBV10-3 and TRBJ1-2; no definite D call. Trimming shortened V by 0 bases and J by 4 bases, and 9 bases separated the two germline ends. CDR1 and CDR2 from the germline V gene are ENHRY and SYGVKD. The CDR3 spans 14 residues. The CDR3 reads CAISESKHSYGYTF. CDR3 sequence (DNA): TGTGCCATCAGTGAGTCGAAACACAGCTATGGCTACACCTTC.

This chain links TRBV7-8 with TRBJ2-5; 8 bases are a match to TRBD2. CDR1 and CDR2 (germline): SGHVS, FQNEAQ. There are 16 residues in the CDR3. The trim removed 5 bases at V and 1 base at J, leaving 9 bases unmatched. The CDR3 reads CASSPWTSRLQETQYF. CDR3 nucleotide sequence: TGTGCCAGCAGCCCATGGACTAGCCGGCTCCAAGAGACCCAGTACTTC.

The genes are TRBV4-3 and TRBJ2-1; unclear D gene. Germline V gene sequence: CDR1 LGHNA, CDR2 YSLEER. The V end lost 1 base, the J end lost 0 bases, and 13 bases lay between the germline ends. CDR3 length equals 17 residues. The CDR3 DNA follows: TGCGCCAGCAGCCAAGCCCCTTTACTGAGCTCCTACAATGAGCAGTTCTTC. This gives the protein CASSQAPLLSSYNEQFF.

This sequence joins TRBV11-2 and TRBJ2-7; 11 positions match TRBD1. Germline CDR1 is SGHAT and CDR2 is FQNNGV. The length of the CDR3 is 15 residues. V lost 1 base to trimming and J lost 4 bases; unmatched junction nucleotides: 3. The DNA for the CDR3 is TGTGCCAGCAGCTTAGGGGGGACAGGGGGGTACGAGCAGTACTTC. Translation gives CASSLGGTGGYEQYF.

Only a few counts were recorded for this clone. The rearrangement links TRBV19 to TRBJ1-1, with 8 bases that match TRBD1. The CDR3 has 17 amino acids. The V segment lost 1 base and the J segment 1 base; nucleotides outside the gene matches: 8. Germline V gene data show CDR1 as LNHDA and CDR2 as SQIVND (reference sequence). The CDR3, as DNA: TGTGCCAGTAGTATAGCAGGGGGCCCTTTGGCGAACACTGAAGCTTTCTTT. Its translation: CASSIAGGPLANTEAFF.

The rearrangement links TRBV10-3 to TRBJ1-5; maybe TRBD1 (5 bases). The V end lost 9 bases, the J end lost 0 bases, and 9 bases lay between the germline ends. The CDR3 has 13 amino acids. Per the germline V gene, CDR1 is ENHRY and CDR2 is SYGVKD. The CDR3 region is CAIQDNSNQPQHF. The CDR3 region has the DNA TGTGCCATACAGGACAATAGCAATCAGCCCCAGCATTTT.

V is TRBV18 and J is TRBJ1-1, with D uncertain. The CDR3 totals 11 residues. The V and J ends lost 8 bases and 4 bases respectively, with 8 bases between them. Germline V gene sequence: CDR1 KGHSH, CDR2 LQKENI. CDR3 nucleotides: TGTGCCAGCCGGGAGGGCACTGAAGCTTTCTTT. Translated, it gives CASREGTEAFF. The variable domain in full, with the rest retrieved from reference TRBV18 and TRBJ1-1, is NAGVMQNPRHLVRRRGQEARLRCSPMKGHSHVYWYRQLPEEGLKFMVYLQKENIIDESGMPKERFSAEFPKEGPSILRIQQVVRGDSAAYFCASREGTEAFFGQGTRLTVV.

J is TRBJ1-6 and V is TRBV19, with D unresolved. The germline gives CDR1 LNHDA, CDR2 SQIVND (reference sequence). This CDR3 is 15 amino acids long. CDR3 sequence (DNA): TGTGCTCGGGAGGGTCGGAGTTCCTATAATTCACCCCTCCACTTT. As protein: CAREGRSSYNSPLHF.

The chain recombines TRBV27 with TRBJ1-4, with a weak D call TRBD1 (6 bases). Trimming stripped 3 bases from V and 0 bases from J, with 20 bases between. The CDR3 consists of 19 residues. Germline assignment: CDR1 MNHEY and CDR2 SMNVEV (reference sequence). In DNA form, the CDR3 reads TGTGCCAGCAGTTTTCGGGAACCAAGGAGGACAGCAACTAATGAAAAACTGTTTTTT. The encoded protein is CASSFREPRRTATNEKLFF.

The chain has TRBV4-3 and TRBJ2-1; TRBD2 might be the D (5 bases). The CDR3 sequence is 17 residues long. Germline V gives CDR1 LGHNA, CDR2 YSLEER. V was pared by 0 bases and J by 1 base, with 13 bases between. Here the CDR3 DNA reads TGCGCCAGCAGCCAAGAACCGAGCGGATCGTCCTACAATGAGCAGTTCTTC. Residues: CASSQEPSGSSYNEQFF.

The chain recombines TRBV30 with TRBJ2-3; D might be TRBD1 (6 bases). The CDR3 has 14 residues. With 2 bases removed from V and 2 bases from J, the gap between germline ends came to 11 bases. From germline, CDR1 is GTSNPN and CDR2 SVGIG (reference sequence). The CDR3 reads CAWSLGAYTDTQYF. The CDR3 DNA sequence: TGTGCCTGGAGTTTGGGGGCTTACACAGATACGCAGTATTTT.

The chain joins TRBV11-1 to TRBJ1-3; D unresolved. V lost 5 bases and J lost 2, with 10 bases in between. The CDR3 length is 14 residues. Germline values: CDR1 SGHAT, CDR2 FQDESV (reference sequence). CDR3 region: CASSQGGPGNTIYF. CDR3 bases: TGTGCCAGCAGCCAAGGAGGCCCTGGAAACACCATATATTTT.

The chain is built from TRBV2 and TRBJ2-5; 7 bases line up with TRBD2. The J call is doubtful: the DNA matches TRBJ2-7 better. Germline lookup yields CDR1 SNHLY and CDR2 FYNNEI. The CDR3 has 15 residues. The CDR3 spells CASSDGGGSSYEQYF. Written as DNA, the CDR3 is TGTGCCAGCAGTGATGGGGGGGGTAGCTCCTACGAGCAGTACTTC.

This chain joins TRBV6-5 and TRBJ1-6; TRBD1 matches at 9 bases. The ends lost 6 bases at V and 5 bases at J; junction bases unmatched: 2. The CDR3 sequence is 14 residues long. Per the germline V gene, CDR1 is MNHEY and CDR2 is SVGAGI. CDR3 nucleotide sequence: TGTGCCAGCAGGAGACAGGGGGATAATTCACCCCTCCACTTT. Residues: CASRRQGDNSPLHF.

The genes are TRBV7-2 and TRBJ1-2; 8 bases line up with TRBD1. The CDR3 is 14 amino acids. Germline V gene data show CDR1 as SGHTA and CDR2 as FQGNSA. The V gene end was trimmed by 0 bases and the J gene end by 8 bases; junction bases not matched to a gene: 5. CDR3 in amino acids: CASSLARTGYGYTF. CDR3 sequence (DNA): TGTGCCAGCAGCTTAGCGCGGACAGGGTACGGCTACACCTTC.

V is TRBV18 and J is TRBJ1-4; tentatively, D is TRBD1 (5 bases). V shed 3 bases and J shed 0 bases, with 11 bases lying between them. The CDR3 has 16 residues. Germline V lookup: CDR1 KGHSH, CDR2 LQKENI. In nucleotides, the CDR3 is TGTGCCAGCTCACCGTCAGGGCCCGCAACTAATGAAAAACTGTTTTTT. This translates into CASSPSGPATNEKLFF.

Here the CDR3 DNA reads TGCGCCAGCAGCCCGGGGGGTTGGAATGGCTACACCTTC. This sequence encodes CASSPGGWNGYTF. V is TRBV4-3 and J is TRBJ1-2; perhaps TRBD1 as D (5 bases). V was pared by 4 bases and J by 6 bases, with 12 bases between. The CDR3 is made up of 13 amino acids. In germline, CDR1 is LGHNA, CDR2 YSLEER.

V usage is TRBV7-8 and J usage is TRBJ2-1, with a weak D call TRBD2 (6 bases). Trimming took 8 bases from V and 7 from J, leaving 12 bases between them. The V gene's germline CDR1 is SGHVS and CDR2 FQNEAQ. The CDR3 sequence is 12 residues long. The CDR3 is CASSGGGNEQFF. DNA for the CDR3: TGTGCCAGCTCGGGTGGGGGGAATGAGCAGTTCTTC.

This clone showed up just a few times. V gene TRBV27 combines with J gene TRBJ1-1, with TRBD1 matching over 8 bases. CDR3 length equals 13 residues. CDR1 and CDR2 from the germline V gene are MNHEY and SMNVEV (reference sequence). J was trimmed by 6 bases and V by 11 bases; bases with no gene match: 11. CDR3 nucleotides: TGTGCCGTACACACCGGACAGGGTGCTGAAGCTTTCTTT. It specifies CAVHTGQGAEAFF.

This clone turned up a few times. The chain combines TRBV5-6 with TRBJ1-2, with 9 bases fitting TRBD1. The CDR3 runs 11 residues. CDR1 is SGHDT, CDR2 YYEEEE, per germline. The junction had 3 bases not matched to a gene; V was cut back by 3 bases and J by 12 bases. CDR3 in amino acids: CASSSGQGNTF. In DNA form, the CDR3 reads TGTGCCAGCAGCTCGGGACAGGGCAACACCTTC. Supplemented by reference TRBV5-6 and TRBJ1-2, the full variable domain reads DAGVTQSPTHLIKTRGQQVTLRCSPKSGHDTVSWYQQALGQGPQFIFQYYEEEERQRGNFPDRFSGHQFPNYSSELNVNALLLGDSALYLCASSSGQGNTFGSGTRLTVV.

The chain has TRBV9 and TRBJ1-6; 9 bases fit TRBD1. CDR3 size: 15 residues. CDR1 is SGDLS, CDR2 YYNGEE, per germline. Trimming removed 0 bases from V and 11 bases from J; junction bases left unmatched: 6. CDR3 loop: CASSVGDRATTPLHF. CDR3 DNA: TGTGCCAGCAGCGTAGGGGACAGGGCTACGACACCCCTCCACTTT.

This CDR3 reads CASSYNYRGPYEQYF. The CDR3 DNA is TGTGCCAGCAGTTACAACTACAGGGGTCCCTACGAGCAGTACTTC. The chain is built from TRBV6-5 and TRBJ2-7; 7 bases map to TRBD1. The CDR3 loop spans 15 amino acids. CDR1 is MNHEY, CDR2 SVGAGI, per germline. After removal of 2 bases from V and 2 bases from J, the junction contained 6 bases not matched to a gene.

This clone was seen only once. The chain carries TRBV7-9 and TRBJ2-7; a weak D match, TRBD1 (5 bases). Germline V gene data show CDR1 as SEHNR and CDR2 as FQNEAQ (reference sequence). Trimming stripped 3 bases from V and 2 bases from J, with 8 bases between. The CDR3 sequence is 13 residues long. The CDR3, as DNA: TGTGCCAGCAGCTTTGCGACAGCCTACGAGCAGTACTTC. Its translation: CASSFATAYEQYF.

The chain links TRBV7-3 to TRBJ1-1, with TRBD1 matching over 9 bases. CDR1 SGHTA and CDR2 FQGTGA come from the germline V gene. This CDR3 is built from 14 residues. The V and J ends lost 3 bases and 5 bases, in that order; junction bases with no gene match: 4. The DNA for the CDR3 is TGTGCCAGCAGCTTGACAGGGGGAGGGACTGAAGCTTTCTTT. Protein: CASSLTGGGTEAFF.

The V and J genes are TRBV7-2 and TRBJ1-2; 9 bases line up with TRBD1. CDR1 SGHTA and CDR2 FQGNSA come from the germline V gene. This CDR3 is built from 17 residues. The trim removed 4 bases at V and 8 bases at J, leaving 17 bases unmatched. CDR3 region: CASSSIYPGQGLLGYTF. CDR3 nucleotides: TGTGCCAGCAGCTCCATATACCCGGGACAGGGCCTTTTGGGCTACACCTTC.

V and J are TRBV19 and TRBJ1-1, with 7 nucleotides matching TRBD1. The germline gives CDR1 LNHDA, CDR2 SQIVND (reference sequence). CDR3 size: 14 residues. The V segment lost 5 bases and the J segment 0 bases; nucleotides outside the gene matches: 3. Here the CDR3 reads CASSAGTVNTEAFF. For the CDR3, the DNA is TGTGCCAGTAGTGCTGGGACAGTGAACACTGAAGCTTTCTTT.

The chain couples TRBV5-1 to TRBJ1-2; 8 bases line up with TRBD1. The CDR3 has 14 amino acids. Germline values: CDR1 SGHRS, CDR2 YFSETQ. V trimming: 4 bases; J trimming: 4 bases; junction bases outside the gene matches: 6. The CDR3 coding sequence is TGCGCCAGCAGCCCCAGACAGGGGAGCTATGGCTACACCTTC. The encoded protein is CASSPRQGSYGYTF. Full variable domain (outside the CDR3, taken from reference TRBV5-1 and TRBJ1-2): KAGVTQTPRYLIKTRGQQVTLSCSPISGHRSVSWYQQTPGQGLQFLFEYFSETQRNKGNFPGRFSGRQFSNSRSEMNVSTLELGDSALYLCASSPRQGSYGYTFGSGTRLTVV.

This clone has more than one count but fewer than ten. The V gene is TRBV19, the J gene TRBJ2-3, with TRBD2 matching 8 bases. With 4 bases clipped from V and 6 bases from J, the junction kept 12 bases outside the gene matches. Germline values: CDR1 LNHDA, CDR2 SQIVND (reference sequence). CDR3 length: 16 amino acids. CDR3 DNA sequence: TGTGCCAGTAGTAATCCCTCGGGGGGGTCAAGGGATACGCAGTATTTT. It codes for CASSNPSGGSRDTQYF.

The rearrangement uses TRBV28 and TRBJ2-7, with 8 bases aligning to TRBD1. Per germline, CDR1 MDHEN and CDR2 SYDVKM. The CDR3 runs 14 residues. V lost 9 bases, J lost 1 base, and 8 bases stayed unmatched. CDR3 in DNA: TGTGCCAGTTCCTGGGACAGGAGTTCCTACGAGCAGTACTTC. It yields the protein CASSWDRSSYEQYF.